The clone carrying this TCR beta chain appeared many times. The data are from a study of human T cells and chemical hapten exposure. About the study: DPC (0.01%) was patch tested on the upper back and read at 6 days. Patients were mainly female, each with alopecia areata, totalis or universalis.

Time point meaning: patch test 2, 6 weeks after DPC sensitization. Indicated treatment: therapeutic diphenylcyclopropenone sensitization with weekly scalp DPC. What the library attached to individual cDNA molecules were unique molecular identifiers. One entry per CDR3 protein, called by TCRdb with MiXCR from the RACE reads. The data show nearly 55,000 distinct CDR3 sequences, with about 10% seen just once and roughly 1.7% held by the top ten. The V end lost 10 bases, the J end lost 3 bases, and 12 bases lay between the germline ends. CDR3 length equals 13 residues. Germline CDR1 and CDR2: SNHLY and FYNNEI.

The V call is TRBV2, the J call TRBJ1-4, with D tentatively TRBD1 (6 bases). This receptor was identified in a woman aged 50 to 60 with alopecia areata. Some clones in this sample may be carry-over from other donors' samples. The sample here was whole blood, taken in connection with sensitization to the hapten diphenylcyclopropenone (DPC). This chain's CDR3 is CANGQQANEKLFF. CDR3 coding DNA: TGTGCCAACGGACAGCAAGCTAATGAAAAACTGTTTTTT.